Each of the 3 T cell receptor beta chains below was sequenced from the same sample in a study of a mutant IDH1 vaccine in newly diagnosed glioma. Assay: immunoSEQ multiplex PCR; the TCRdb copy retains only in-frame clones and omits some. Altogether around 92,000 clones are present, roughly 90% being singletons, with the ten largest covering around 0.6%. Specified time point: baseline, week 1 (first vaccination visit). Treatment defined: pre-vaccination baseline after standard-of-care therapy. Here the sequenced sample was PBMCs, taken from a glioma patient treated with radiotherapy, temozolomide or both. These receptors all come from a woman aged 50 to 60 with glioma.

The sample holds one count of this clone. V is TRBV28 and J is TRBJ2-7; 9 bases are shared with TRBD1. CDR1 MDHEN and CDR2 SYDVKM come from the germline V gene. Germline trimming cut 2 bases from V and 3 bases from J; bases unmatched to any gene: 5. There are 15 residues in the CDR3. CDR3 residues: CASSLGGTGIYEQYF. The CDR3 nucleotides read TGTGCCAGCAGTTTAGGCGGGACAGGGATCTACGAGCAGTACTTC.

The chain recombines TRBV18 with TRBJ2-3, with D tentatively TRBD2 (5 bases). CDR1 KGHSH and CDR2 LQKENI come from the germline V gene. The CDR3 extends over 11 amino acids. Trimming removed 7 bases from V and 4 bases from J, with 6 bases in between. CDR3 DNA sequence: TGTGCCAGCTTCGGGGCAGATACGCAGTATTTT. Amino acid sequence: CASFGADTQYF. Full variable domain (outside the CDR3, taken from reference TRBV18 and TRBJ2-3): NAGVMQNPRHLVRRRGQEARLRCSPMKGHSHVYWYRQLPEEGLKFMVYLQKENIIDESGMPKERFSAEFPKEGPSILRIQQVVRGDSAAYFCASFGADTQYFGPGTRLTVL.

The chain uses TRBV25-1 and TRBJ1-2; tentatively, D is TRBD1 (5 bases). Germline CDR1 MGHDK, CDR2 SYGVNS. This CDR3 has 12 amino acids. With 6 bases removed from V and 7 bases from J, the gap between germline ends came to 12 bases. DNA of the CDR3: TGTGCCAGCAGCATACCGGGACTTGGCTACACCTTC. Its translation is CASSIPGLGYTF.